This TCR beta chain appears in the sequencing data of a study of blood T cell repertoires in COVID-19. Turning to the study itself: Acute and convalescent COVID-19 specimens originated in the United States, Italy and Spain.

Trimming removed 0 bases from V and 6 bases from J, with 24 bases in between. CDR3 length equals 18 residues. Germline V gives CDR1 SGHTA, CDR2 FQGNSA. The repertoire was sequenced with immunoSEQ multiplex PCR; TCRdb's copy has only in-frame clones and lacks some. The table lists approximately 93,000 clones, under 80% of them singletons. Recruited during active infection, patients (from Seattle) were subsequently followed longitudinally. Sequencing used peripheral blood. V usage is TRBV7-2 and J usage is TRBJ2-7, with D possibly TRBD2 on 5 matching bases. This TCR came from a man in his sixties or seventies with COVID-19, enrolled during active disease. The CDR3 nucleotides are TGTGCCAGCAGCTTAGCGGGTAGCGCGAGCCTTTCTGCGGGCGAGCAGTACTTC. As protein: CASSLAGSASLSAGEQYF.